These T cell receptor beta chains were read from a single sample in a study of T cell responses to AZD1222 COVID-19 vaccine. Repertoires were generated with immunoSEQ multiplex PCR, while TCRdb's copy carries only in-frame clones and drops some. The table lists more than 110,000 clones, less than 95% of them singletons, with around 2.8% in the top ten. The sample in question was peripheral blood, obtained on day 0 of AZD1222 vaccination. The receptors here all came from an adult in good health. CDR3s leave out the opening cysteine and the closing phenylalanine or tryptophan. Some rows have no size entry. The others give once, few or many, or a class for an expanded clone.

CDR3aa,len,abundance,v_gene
ASSLWTGGSTEAF,13,once,TRBV28
ASSLSAGGSPLH,12,-,TRBV28
ASSRGSGNTIY,11,-,TRBV19
ASSLGDGEKLF,11,-,TRBV5-6
ASSNPQGTDTQY,12,-,TRBV5-1
ASSKEGRTSGRLKSYEQY,18,-,TRBV21-1
ASSPGRQRADTQY,13,-,TRBV5-6
ASSFTGSPLH,10,-,TRBV12-3/TRBV12-4
ASSQSLINNEQF,12,-,TRBV3-1/TRBV3-2
ASSLGGYGYEQY,12,-,TRBV5-6
ASRDRSSGNTIY,12,-,TRBV19
ASSQEGLAGTPSTDTQY,17,-,TRBV4-1
ASSAGNRGTTEAF,13,-,TRBV9
ASSSPGAFYEQY,12,-,TRBV28
ASSFPRAAGNTIY,13,-,TRBV7-2
ASRPTGPGRSPLH,13,once,TRBV6-5
ASSLQGGTEAF,11,-,TRBV7-9
ASSPGLAGTYEQY,13,-,TRBV5-6
ASSLEGNYGYT,11,-,TRBV5-6
ASSPRYASGRGEQF,14,-,TRBV9
ASSSPGLNTGELF,13,-,TRBV27
ASSEVTKNIQY,11,-,TRBV2
ASSFPMYYGQETQY,14,-,TRBV5-4
ASSSLAESGEQY,12,-,TRBV7-8
ASAAGTQY,8,-,TRBV3-1/TRBV3-2
ASTYTESGGLF,11,-,TRBV2
ASSRHPRTDNGYT,13,-,TRBV6-2/TRBV6-3
ASSLTADYNEQF,12,few,TRBV7-3
ASSQWTGGWETQY,13,-,TRBV7-9
ASSRGGARVNQPQH,14,once,TRBV28
ASSLEPFETQY,11,-,TRBV5-1
ASSSLPRDRDLNYGYT,16,once,TRBV5-4
ASMGFTGNTIY,11,-,TRBV4-1
ASSLRQPFEQY,11,-,TRBV28
ASSRDKHGYT,10,once,TRBV11-3
ASSLGQGGSNQPQH,14,-,TRBV7-8
ASSEGGRAF,9,-,TRBV10-1
ASSPNSYEQY,10,-,TRBV14
ASSEMAGAFHTIY,13,-,TRBV6-1
ASSPVGGYT,9,-,TRBV12-3/TRBV12-4
ASEGYSNQPQH,11,-,TRBV28
ASSLARTSGSGETQY,15,once,TRBV7-9
ASSQYNRGAYEQY,13,-,TRBV4-1
ASSPTWGSEQF,11,-,TRBV4-1
ASSPDLGTDTQY,12,-,TRBV4-1
ASRTSGGTNEQF,12,-,TRBV28
ASSLASTANYGYT,13,-,TRBV7-6
ASSLDTEAF,9,-,TRBV5-1
ASSLIEDRGIEQY,13,few,TRBV7-2
ASGRSGLGYT,10,-,TRBV6-5
ASSPLNEQY,9,-,TRBV9
ASSRISTGTYEQY,13,-,TRBV11-3